This passage covers 16 T cell receptor beta chains from one sample sequenced in a study of T-cell reconstitution after alpha-beta-depleted transplantation in children. Unique molecular identifiers were incorporated when the TCRbeta library was constructed. One entry per CDR3 protein, called by TCRdb with MiXCR from the PCR reads. The top ten hold over 25% of the sample, which has around 450,000 distinct CDR3 sequences, roughly 17% seen once. Source: PBMCs, mostly from graft donor cells, taken 360 days after TCRalphabeta/CD19-depleted stem cell transplant. These receptors were collected from a boy under two years old who had a stem cell transplant for Wiskott-Aldrich syndrome, so the T cells may come from the graft donor.

In its sample, this clonotype was seen a few times. V is TRBV5-5 and J is TRBJ2-1; 14 bases fit TRBD2. Germline CDR1 SGHKS, CDR2 YYEKEE (reference sequence). V lost 3 bases to trimming and J lost 7 bases; unmatched junction nucleotides: 6. The CDR3 covers 16 residues. The CDR3 loop is CASSSTSGRARNEQFF. The CDR3 DNA sequence: TGTGCCAGCAGCTCGACTAGCGGGAGGGCCCGGAATGAGCAGTTCTTC.

This clonotype was recorded a few times. The chain combines TRBV5-4 with TRBJ2-3; D is unclear. Trimming removed 4 bases at V and 0 bases at J, with 18 bases between. The CDR3 length is 17 residues. Germline CDR1 and CDR2: SGHNT and YYREEE (reference sequence). The CDR3 bases are TGTGCCAGCAGCGCCTCCGCCACACGAGCTAGCACAGATACGCAGTATTTT. It codes for CASSASATRASTDTQYF. Drawing the rest from reference TRBV5-4 and TRBJ2-3, the complete variable domain is ETGVTQSPTHLIKTRGQQVTLRCSSQSGHNTVSWYQQALGQGPQFIFQYYREEENGRGNFPPRFSGLQFPNYSSELNVNALELDDSALYLCASSASATRASTDTQYFGPGTRLTVL.

This clonotype was seen a single time. A much larger clone sits a single nucleotide away, making a read error possible. V and J are TRBV4-2 and TRBJ2-7; 9 bases agree with TRBD1. CDR1 and CDR2 (germline): LGHNA, YNFKEQ. CDR3 length: 14 residues. This chain's CDR3 is CASSPRTGAYEKYF. The CDR3 DNA sequence: TGTGCCAGCAGCCCCAGGACAGGGGCCTACGAGAAGTACTTC.

The chain employs TRBV6-1 and TRBJ1-1; D is perhaps TRBD1 (6 bases). Germline-derived CDR1 and CDR2 are MNHNS and SASEGT. The CDR3 spans 13 residues. The V end lost 8 bases, the J end lost 5 bases, and 15 bases lay between the germline ends. As DNA, the CDR3 is TGTGCCAGCGCCTCACAGGGCAAGACTGAAGCTTTCTTT. Translated: CASASQGKTEAFF.

This rearrangement joins TRBV6-1 to TRBJ1-2, with a tentative D call TRBD1 (5 bases). Germline V gene sequence: CDR1 MNHNS, CDR2 SASEGT. V lost 7 bases, J lost 4 bases, and 13 bases lay in between. This CDR3 is built from 13 residues. The CDR3 coding sequence is TGTGCCAGCATTGACAGACGGAGCTATGGCTACACCTTC. Protein sequence: CASIDRRSYGYTF.

This clonotype was counted between two and nine times. The chain joins TRBV4-3 to TRBJ2-7, with D hard to call. The germline gives CDR1 LGHNA, CDR2 YSLEER. This CDR3 is 14 amino acids long. With 1 base removed from V and 0 bases from J, the gap between germline ends came to 7 bases. The CDR3 here is CASSQVKDSYEQYF. CDR3 coding DNA: TGCGCCAGCAGCCAAGTTAAAGACTCCTACGAGCAGTACTTC.

V and J are TRBV12-3 or TRBV12-4 and TRBJ2-5; 8 bases are shared with TRBD2. The length of the CDR3 is 14 residues. Unmatched junction bases numbered 4, after V lost 5 bases and J lost 2 bases. Here the CDR3 DNA reads TGTGCCAGCAGTGTCGGGACTAGACAAGAGACCCAGTACTTC. Protein: CASSVGTRQETQYF.

This clonotype was recorded a few times. The J gene is TRBJ2-5, the V gene TRBV7-9; 9 bases map to TRBD2. This CDR3 comprises 16 residues. J lost 2 bases, V lost 3 bases, and 7 bases had no gene match. Germline V gives CDR1 SEHNR, CDR2 FQNEAQ (reference sequence). The CDR3 nucleotides are TGTGCCAGCAGCTTGCCAAAGACTAGCGGTCAAGAGACCCAGTACTTC. This gives the protein CASSLPKTSGQETQYF.

The V call is TRBV5-6, the J call TRBJ2-5; 7 nucleotides match TRBD1. The CDR3 covers 17 residues. V lost 3 bases, J lost 5 bases, and 16 bases stayed unmatched. Germline V gives CDR1 SGHDT, CDR2 YYEEEE. DNA for the CDR3: TGTGCCAGCAGCTCTAAGAAGCAAGACAGGGTCATGGAGACCCAGTACTTC. Residues: CASSSKKQDRVMETQYF.

V gene TRBV20-1 combines with J gene TRBJ2-3; D is unresolved. The V end was cut by 7 bases, the J end by 3 bases, with 11 bases between. Per the germline V gene, CDR1 is DFQATT and CDR2 is SNEGSKA (reference sequence). The CDR3 consists of 12 residues. In nucleotides, the CDR3 is TGCAGTGTACGGCAGGTAACAGATACGCAGTATTTT. Amino acid sequence: CSVRQVTDTQYF.

This clonotype was seen many times. V is TRBV5-1 and J is TRBJ1-1, with D maybe TRBD1 (6 bases). Germline CDR1 SGHRS, CDR2 YFSETQ. Trimming left V 3 bases short and J 1 base short, with 13 bases between. The CDR3 extends over 15 amino acids. The CDR3 reads CASSSNRAGNTEAFF. As DNA, the CDR3 is TGCGCCAGCAGCTCCAACAGGGCTGGGAACACTGAAGCTTTCTTT.

This chain joins TRBV5-1 and TRBJ2-7; D is possibly TRBD1 or TRBD2 (5 bases each). V gave up 0 bases and J gave up 6 bases, with 10 bases separating them. Germline V CDR1 and CDR2: SGHRS, YFSETQ. This CDR3 has 13 amino acids. The CDR3 nucleotides read TGCGCCAGCAGCTTGGGACCGAGGGGCGAGCAGTACTTC. As protein: CASSLGPRGEQYF. Drawing the rest from reference TRBV5-1 and TRBJ2-7, the complete variable domain is KAGVTQTPRYLIKTRGQQVTLSCSPISGHRSVSWYQQTPGQGLQFLFEYFSETQRNKGNFPGRFSGRQFSNSRSEMNVSTLELGDSALYLCASSLGPRGEQYFGPGTRLTVT.

The chain has TRBV4-1 and TRBJ2-4; 11 positions agree with TRBD2. The CDR3 loop spans 13 amino acids. The junction had 3 bases not matched to a gene; V was cut back by 9 bases and J by 5 bases. Germline V CDR1 and CDR2: MGHRA, YSYEKL. The CDR3 DNA reads as TGCGCCAGTACGGGACTAGCGGAAAACATTCAGTACTTC. Translation: CASTGLAENIQYF.

The chain combines TRBV4-1 with TRBJ2-6; D not certain. V dropped 1 base and J dropped 0 bases, with 7 bases sitting between them. Germline V lookup: CDR1 MGHRA, CDR2 YSYEKL. This CDR3 contains 16 residues. CDR3 loop: CASSQGISSGANVLTF. In DNA, the CDR3 is TGCGCCAGCAGCCAAGGGATTAGCTCTGGGGCCAACGTCCTGACTTTC.

This chain links TRBV13 with TRBJ2-7; tentatively, D is TRBD1 (6 bases). Trimming left V 4 bases short and J 6 bases short, with 16 bases between. The CDR3 has 14 amino acids. CDR1 PRHDT and CDR2 FYEKMQ come from the germline V gene (reference sequence). Here the CDR3 reads CASSSPDRGAEQYF. CDR3 DNA sequence: TGTGCCAGCAGCTCCCCGGACAGAGGGGCCGAGCAGTACTTC.

The chain recombines TRBV2 with TRBJ2-7; D is uncertain. V was clipped by 3 bases and J by 2 bases, with 8 bases between them. The CDR3 consists of 13 residues. Germline V gene sequence: CDR1 SNHLY, CDR2 FYNNEI. The CDR3 DNA follows: TGTGCCAGCAGTGACAGCCCTACCTACGAGCAGTACTTC. This gives the protein CASSDSPTYEQYF.